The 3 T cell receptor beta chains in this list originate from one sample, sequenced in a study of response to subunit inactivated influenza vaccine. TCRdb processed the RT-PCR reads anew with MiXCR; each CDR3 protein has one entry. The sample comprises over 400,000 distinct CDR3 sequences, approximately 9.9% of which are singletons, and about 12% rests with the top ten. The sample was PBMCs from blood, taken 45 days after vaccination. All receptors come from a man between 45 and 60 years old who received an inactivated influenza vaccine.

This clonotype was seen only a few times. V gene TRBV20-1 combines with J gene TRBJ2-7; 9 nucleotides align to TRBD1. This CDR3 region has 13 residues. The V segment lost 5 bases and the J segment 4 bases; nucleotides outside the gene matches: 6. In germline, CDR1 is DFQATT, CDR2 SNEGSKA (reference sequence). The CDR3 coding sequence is TGCAGTGCTCCCGGGACAGGGTGGTACGAGCAGTACTTC. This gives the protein CSAPGTGWYEQYF.

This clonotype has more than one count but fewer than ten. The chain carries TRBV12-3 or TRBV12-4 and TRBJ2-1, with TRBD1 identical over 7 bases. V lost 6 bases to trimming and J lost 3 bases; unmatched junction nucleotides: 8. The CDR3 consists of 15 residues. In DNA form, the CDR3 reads TGTGCCAGCAGCGTGACAGGGCTGGGCTACAATGAGCAGTTCTTC. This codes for CASSVTGLGYNEQFF.

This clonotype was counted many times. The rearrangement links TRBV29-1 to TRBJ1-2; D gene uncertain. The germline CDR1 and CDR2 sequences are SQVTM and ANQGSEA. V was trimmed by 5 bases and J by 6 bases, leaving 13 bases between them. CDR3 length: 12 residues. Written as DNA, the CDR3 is TGCAGCGTTTGGTCGACGGACCATGGCTACACCTTC. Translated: CSVWSTDHGYTF.